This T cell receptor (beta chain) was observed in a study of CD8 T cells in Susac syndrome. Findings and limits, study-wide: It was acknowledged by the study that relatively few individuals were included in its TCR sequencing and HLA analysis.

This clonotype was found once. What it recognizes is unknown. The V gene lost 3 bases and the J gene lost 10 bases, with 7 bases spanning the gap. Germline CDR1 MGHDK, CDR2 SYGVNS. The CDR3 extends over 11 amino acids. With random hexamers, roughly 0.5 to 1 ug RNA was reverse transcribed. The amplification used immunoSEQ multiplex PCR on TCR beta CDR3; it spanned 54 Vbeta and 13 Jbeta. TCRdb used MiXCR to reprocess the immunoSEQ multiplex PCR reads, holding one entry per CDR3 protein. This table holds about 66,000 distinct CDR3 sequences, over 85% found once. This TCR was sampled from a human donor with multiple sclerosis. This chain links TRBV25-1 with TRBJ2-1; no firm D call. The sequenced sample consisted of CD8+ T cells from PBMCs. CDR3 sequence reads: CASSDPVEQFF. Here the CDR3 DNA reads TGTGCCAGCAGTGACCCAGTCGAGCAGTTCTTC. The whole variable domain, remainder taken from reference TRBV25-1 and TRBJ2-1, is EADIYQTPRYLVIGTGKKITLECSQTMGHDKMYWYQQDPGMELHLIHYSYGVNSTEKGDLSSESTVSRIRTEHFPLTLESARPSHTSQYLCASSDPVEQFFGPGTRLTVL.